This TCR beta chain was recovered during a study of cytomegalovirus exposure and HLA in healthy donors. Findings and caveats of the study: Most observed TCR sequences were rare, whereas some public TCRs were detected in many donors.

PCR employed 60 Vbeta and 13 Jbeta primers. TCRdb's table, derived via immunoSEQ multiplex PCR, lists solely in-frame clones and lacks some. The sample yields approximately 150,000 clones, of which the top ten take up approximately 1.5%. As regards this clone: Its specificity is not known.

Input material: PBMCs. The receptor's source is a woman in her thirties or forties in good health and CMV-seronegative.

The CDR3 DNA is TGTGCCAGCAGCTTAGGGGCCCTGGAGCAGTTCTTC. It translates to CASSLGALEQFF. This sequence joins TRBV11-3 and TRBJ2-1; D is ambiguous. V was pared by 1 base and J by 10 bases, with 8 bases between. This CDR3 has 12 residues. The V gene's germline CDR1 is SGHNT and CDR2 YENEEA.